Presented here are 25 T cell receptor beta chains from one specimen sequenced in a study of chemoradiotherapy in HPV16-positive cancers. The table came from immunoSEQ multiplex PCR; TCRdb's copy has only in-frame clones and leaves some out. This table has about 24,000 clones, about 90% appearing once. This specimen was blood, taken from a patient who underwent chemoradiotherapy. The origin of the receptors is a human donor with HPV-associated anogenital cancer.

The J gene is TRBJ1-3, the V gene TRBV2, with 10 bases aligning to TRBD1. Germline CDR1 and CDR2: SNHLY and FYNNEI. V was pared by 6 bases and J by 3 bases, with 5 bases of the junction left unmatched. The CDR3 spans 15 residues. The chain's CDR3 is CASSRGQGDGNTIYF. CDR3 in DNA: TGTGCCAGCAGCCGTGGACAGGGGGATGGAAACACCATATATTTT.

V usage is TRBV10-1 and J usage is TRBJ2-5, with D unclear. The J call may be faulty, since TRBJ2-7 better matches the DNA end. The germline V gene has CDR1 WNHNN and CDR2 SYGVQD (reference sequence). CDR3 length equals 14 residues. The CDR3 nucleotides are TGCGCCAGCAGTGAGTCCGAGGAAAGCGACGAGCAGTACTTC. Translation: CASSESEESDEQYF.

The CDR3, as DNA: TGTGCCACCAGCAGAGGGGGACAGAACACTGAAGCTTTCTTT. Translated, it gives CATSRGGQNTEAFF. The chain uses TRBV15 and TRBJ1-1, with D possibly matching TRBD1 (6 bases). This CDR3 is 14 amino acids long. The germline CDR1 and CDR2 sequences are LNHNV and YYDKDF (reference sequence). Trimming removed 1 base from V and 1 base from J, with 7 bases in between. The full variable domain, with the rest looked up from reference TRBV15 and TRBJ1-1, is DAMVIQNPRYQVTQFGKPVTLSCSQTLNHNVMYWYQQKSSQAPKLLFHYYDKDFNNEADTPDNFQSRRPNTSFCFLDIRSPGLGDTAMYLCATSRGGQNTEAFFGQGTRLTVV.

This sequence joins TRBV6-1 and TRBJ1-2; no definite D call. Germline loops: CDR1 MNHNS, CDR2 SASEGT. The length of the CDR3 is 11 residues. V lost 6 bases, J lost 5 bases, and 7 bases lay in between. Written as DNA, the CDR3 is TGTGCCAGCAGAGATTTGTATGGCTACACCTTC. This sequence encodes CASRDLYGYTF.

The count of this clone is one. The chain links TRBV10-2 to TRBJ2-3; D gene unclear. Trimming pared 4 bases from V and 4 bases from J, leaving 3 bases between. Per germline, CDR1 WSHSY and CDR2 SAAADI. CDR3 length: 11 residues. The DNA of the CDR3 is TGCGCCAGCAGTGCTTCAGATACGCAGTATTTT. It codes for CASSASDTQYF.

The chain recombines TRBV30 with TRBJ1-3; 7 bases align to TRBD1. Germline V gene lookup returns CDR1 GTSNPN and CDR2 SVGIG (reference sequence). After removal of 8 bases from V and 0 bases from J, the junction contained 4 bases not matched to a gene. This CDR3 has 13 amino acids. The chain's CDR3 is CAGRTGSGNTIYF. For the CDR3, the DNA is TGTGCCGGCAGGACAGGCTCTGGAAACACCATATATTTT.

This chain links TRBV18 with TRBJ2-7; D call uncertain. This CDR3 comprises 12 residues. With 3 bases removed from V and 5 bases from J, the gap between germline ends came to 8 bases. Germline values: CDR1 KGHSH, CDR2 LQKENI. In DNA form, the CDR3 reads TGTGCCAGCTCACCCTGGGCAGACGAGCAGTACTTC. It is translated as CASSPWADEQYF.

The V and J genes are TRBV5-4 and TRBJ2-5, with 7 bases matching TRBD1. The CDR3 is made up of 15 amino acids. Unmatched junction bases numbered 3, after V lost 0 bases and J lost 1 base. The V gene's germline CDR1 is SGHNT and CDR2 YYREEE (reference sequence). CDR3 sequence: CASSLGQGSQETQYF. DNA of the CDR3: TGTGCCAGCAGCTTGGGACAGGGAAGCCAAGAGACCCAGTACTTC.

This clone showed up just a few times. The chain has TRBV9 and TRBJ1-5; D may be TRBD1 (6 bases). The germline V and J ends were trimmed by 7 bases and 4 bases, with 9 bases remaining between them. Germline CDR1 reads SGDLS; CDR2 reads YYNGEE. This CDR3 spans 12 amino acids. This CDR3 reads CASGGQNQPQHF. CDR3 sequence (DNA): TGTGCCAGCGGGGGCCAAAATCAGCCCCAGCATTTT. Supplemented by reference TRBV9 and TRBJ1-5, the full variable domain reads DSGVTQTPKHLITATGQRVTLRCSPRSGDLSVYWYQQSLDQGLQFLIQYYNGEERAKGNILERFSAQQFPDLHSELNLSSLELGDSALYFCASGGQNQPQHFGDGTRLSIL.

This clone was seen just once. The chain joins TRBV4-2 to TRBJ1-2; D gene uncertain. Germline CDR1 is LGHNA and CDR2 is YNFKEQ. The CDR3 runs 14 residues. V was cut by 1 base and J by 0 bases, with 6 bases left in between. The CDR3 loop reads CASSQGGANYGYTF. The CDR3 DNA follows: TGTGCCAGCAGCCAAGGCGGAGCTAACTATGGCTACACCTTC.

CDR3: CASTPRPSEKLFF. In DNA, the CDR3 is TGTGCCAGCACGCCCCGGCCAAGTGAAAAACTGTTTTTT. The chain employs TRBV27 and TRBJ1-4; no firm D call. The germline V and J ends were trimmed by 7 bases and 7 bases, with 13 bases remaining between them. The CDR3 runs to 13 residues. Germline assignment: CDR1 MNHEY and CDR2 SMNVEV (reference sequence).

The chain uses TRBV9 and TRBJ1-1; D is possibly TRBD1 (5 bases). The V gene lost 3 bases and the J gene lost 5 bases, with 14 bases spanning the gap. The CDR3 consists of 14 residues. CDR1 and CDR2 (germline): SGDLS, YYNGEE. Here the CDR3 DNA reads TGTGCCAGCAGCGACAGACCAGGGTCGACTGAAGCTTTCTTT. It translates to CASSDRPGSTEAFF.

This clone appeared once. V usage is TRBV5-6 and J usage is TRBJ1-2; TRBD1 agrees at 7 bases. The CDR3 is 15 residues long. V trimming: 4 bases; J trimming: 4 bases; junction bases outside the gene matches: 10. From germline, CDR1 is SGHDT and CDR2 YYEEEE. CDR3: CASSVGTARVYGYTF. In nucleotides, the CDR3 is TGTGCCAGCAGCGTAGGGACAGCCCGGGTCTATGGCTACACCTTC.

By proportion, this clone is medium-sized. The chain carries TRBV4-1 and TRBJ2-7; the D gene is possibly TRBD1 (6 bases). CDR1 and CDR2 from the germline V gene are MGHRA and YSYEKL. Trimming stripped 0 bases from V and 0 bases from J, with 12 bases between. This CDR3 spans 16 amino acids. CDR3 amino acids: CASSQDQGSPSYEQYF. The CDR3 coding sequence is TGCGCCAGCAGCCAAGATCAGGGGTCCCCCTCCTACGAGCAGTACTTC.

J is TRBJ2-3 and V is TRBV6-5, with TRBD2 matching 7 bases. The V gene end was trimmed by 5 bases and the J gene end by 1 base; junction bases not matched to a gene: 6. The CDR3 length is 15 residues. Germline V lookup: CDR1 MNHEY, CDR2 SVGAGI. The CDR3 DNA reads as TGTGCCAGCAGTGGGTGGAGCGGGGGCACAGATACGCAGTATTTT. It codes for CASSGWSGGTDTQYF.

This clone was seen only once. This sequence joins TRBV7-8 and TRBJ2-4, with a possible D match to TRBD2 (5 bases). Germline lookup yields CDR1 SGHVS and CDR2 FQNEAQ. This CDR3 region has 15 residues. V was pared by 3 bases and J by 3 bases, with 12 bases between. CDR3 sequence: CASSFRGSNKNIQYF. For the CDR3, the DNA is TGTGCCAGCAGCTTTCGAGGGTCCAACAAAAACATTCAGTACTTC.

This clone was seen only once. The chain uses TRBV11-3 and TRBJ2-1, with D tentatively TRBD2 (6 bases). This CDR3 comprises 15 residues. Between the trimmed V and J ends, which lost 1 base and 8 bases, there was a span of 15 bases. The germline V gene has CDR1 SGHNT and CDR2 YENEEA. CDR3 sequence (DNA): TGTGCCAGCAGCTTAGGTGGCAGGCCGGGGGATGAGCAGTTCTTC. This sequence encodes CASSLGGRPGDEQFF.

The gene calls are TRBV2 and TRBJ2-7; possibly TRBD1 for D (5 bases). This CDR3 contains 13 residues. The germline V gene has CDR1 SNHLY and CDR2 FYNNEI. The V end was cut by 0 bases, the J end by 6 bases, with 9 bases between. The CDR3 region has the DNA TGTGCCAGCAGTGAAGCTAGGGGCAGCGAGCAGTACTTC. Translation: CASSEARGSEQYF.

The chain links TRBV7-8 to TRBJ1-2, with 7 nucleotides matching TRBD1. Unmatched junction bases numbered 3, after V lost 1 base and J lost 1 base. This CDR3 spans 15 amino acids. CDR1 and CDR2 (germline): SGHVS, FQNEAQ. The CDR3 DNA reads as TGTGCCAGCAGCTTAGAGGGGACAGTTAACTATGGCTACACCTTC. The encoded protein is CASSLEGTVNYGYTF. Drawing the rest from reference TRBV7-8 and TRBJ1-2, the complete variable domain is GAGVSQSPRYKVAKRGQDVALRCDPISGHVSLFWYQQALGQGPEFLTYFQNEAQLDKSGLPSDRFFAERPEGSVSTLKIQRTQQEDSAVYLCASSLEGTVNYGYTFGSGTRLTVV.

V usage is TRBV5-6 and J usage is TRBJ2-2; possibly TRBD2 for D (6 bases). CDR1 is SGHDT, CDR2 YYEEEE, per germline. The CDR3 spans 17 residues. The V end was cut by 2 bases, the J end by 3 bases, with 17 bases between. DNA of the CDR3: TGTGCCAGCAGCTTTAGGGTGGGCGGAGGGGACACCGGGGAGCTGTTTTTT. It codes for CASSFRVGGGDTGELFF.

CDR3 residues: CSVGRVVGYTF. CDR3 bases: TGCAGTGTGGGCAGGGTTGTGGGCTACACCTTC. The chain combines TRBV20-1 with TRBJ1-2; D may be TRBD1 (5 bases). This CDR3 has 11 amino acids. Germline CDR1 DFQATT, CDR2 SNEGSKA (reference sequence). V was shortened by 7 bases and J by 8 bases, with 14 bases between the two germline ends.

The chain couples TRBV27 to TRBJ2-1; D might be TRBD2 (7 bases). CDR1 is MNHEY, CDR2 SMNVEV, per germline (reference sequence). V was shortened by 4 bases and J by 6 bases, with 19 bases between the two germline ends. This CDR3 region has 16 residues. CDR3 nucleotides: TGTGCCAGCAGTTCCCCCGCGGGGGCGGTTGGCAATGAGCAGTTCTTC. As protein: CASSSPAGAVGNEQFF.

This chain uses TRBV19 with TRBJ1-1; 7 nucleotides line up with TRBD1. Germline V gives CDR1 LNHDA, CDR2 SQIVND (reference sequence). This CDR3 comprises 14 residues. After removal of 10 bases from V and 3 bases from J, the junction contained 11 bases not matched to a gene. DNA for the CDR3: TGTGCCACTGGGACAGCCGGTAGAGACACTGAAGCTTTCTTT. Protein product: CATGTAGRDTEAFF.

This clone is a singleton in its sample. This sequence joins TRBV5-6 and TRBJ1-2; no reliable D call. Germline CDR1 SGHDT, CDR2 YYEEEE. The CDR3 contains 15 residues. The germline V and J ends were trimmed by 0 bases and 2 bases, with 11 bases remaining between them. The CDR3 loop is CASSLVTVTNYGYTF. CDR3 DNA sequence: TGTGCCAGCAGCTTGGTTACCGTAACCAACTATGGCTACACCTTC.

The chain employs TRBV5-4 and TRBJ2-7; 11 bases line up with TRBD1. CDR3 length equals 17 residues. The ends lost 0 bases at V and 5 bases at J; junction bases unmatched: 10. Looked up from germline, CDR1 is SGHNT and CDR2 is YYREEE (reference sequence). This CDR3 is CASSLDPPGQGGNEQYF. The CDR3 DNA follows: TGTGCCAGCAGCTTGGACCCCCCGGGACAGGGGGGGAACGAGCAGTACTTC. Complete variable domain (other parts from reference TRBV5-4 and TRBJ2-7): ETGVTQSPTHLIKTRGQQVTLRCSSQSGHNTVSWYQQALGQGPQFIFQYYREEENGRGNFPPRFSGLQFPNYSSELNVNALELDDSALYLCASSLDPPGQGGNEQYFGPGTRLTVT.